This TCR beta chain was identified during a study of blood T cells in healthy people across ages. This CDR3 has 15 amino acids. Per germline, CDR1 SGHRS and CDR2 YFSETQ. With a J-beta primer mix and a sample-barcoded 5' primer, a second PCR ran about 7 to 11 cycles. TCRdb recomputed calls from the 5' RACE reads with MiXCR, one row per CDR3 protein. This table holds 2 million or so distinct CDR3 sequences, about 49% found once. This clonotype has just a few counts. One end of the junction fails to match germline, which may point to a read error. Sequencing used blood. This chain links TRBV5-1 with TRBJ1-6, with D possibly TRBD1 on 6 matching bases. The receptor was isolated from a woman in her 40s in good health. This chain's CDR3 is CASSTGTGYNSPLHF. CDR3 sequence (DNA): TGTGCCAGCTCAACAGGAACAGGGTATAATTCACCCCTCCACTTT. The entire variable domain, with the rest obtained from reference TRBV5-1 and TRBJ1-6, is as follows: KAGVTQTPRYLIKTRGQQVTLSCSPISGHRSVSWYQQTPGQGLQFLFEYFSETQRNKGNFPGRFSGRQFSNSRSEMNVSTLELGDSALYLCASSTGTGYNSPLHFGNGTRLTVT.